Below are 28 T cell receptor beta chains sequenced from a single sample in a study of regulatory T cells in long-lasting Graves disease. Time point reported: newly diagnosed GD, antithyroid drugs for less than 3 months. RNA extracted from PBMCs served as the sequencing template. Arm-PCR of CDR3 regions with iRepertoire HTBI primers generated TCR beta libraries. TCRdb reprocessed the multiplex PCR reads via MiXCR and lists one record per CDR3 protein. The table records roughly 610,000 distinct CDR3 sequences, around 15% of them present only once. The same sample was also studied in work on T cells in Graves' hyperthyroidism and ophthalmopathy.

Material: peripheral blood mononuclear cells (PBMCs), obtained at new diagnosis, from a patient treated with antithyroid drugs. The receptor source for this set is a woman aged 25 to 45 with Graves disease.

This chain links TRBV19 with TRBJ2-1; possible D gene TRBD1, 6 bases. This CDR3 has 14 residues. CDR1 is LNHDA and CDR2 is SQIVND in the germline V gene (reference sequence). Trimming pared 5 bases from V and 3 bases from J, leaving 11 bases between. The CDR3: CASSGQSYYNEQFF. In DNA form, the CDR3 reads TGTGCCAGTAGTGGACAGAGTTACTACAATGAGCAGTTCTTC.

This clonotype was found many times. This chain uses TRBV20-1 with TRBJ2-5; perhaps TRBD1 as D (6 bases). The germline V gene has CDR1 DFQATT and CDR2 SNEGSKA (reference sequence). V lost 4 bases to trimming and J lost 2 bases, with 14 bases between them. The CDR3 has 14 amino acids. CDR3 residues: CSATGVGQQETQYF. In DNA, the CDR3 is TGCAGTGCTACAGGGGTAGGACAGCAAGAGACCCAGTACTTC.

Points on this clonotype: A much larger clone is a single base away; this may be a read error. CDR3 loop: CSVAATYNEQYF. The CDR3 region has the DNA TGCAGCGTTGCTGCCACGTACAATGAGCAGTACTTC. The V gene is TRBV29-1, the J gene TRBJ2-7, with D uncertain. The CDR3 is made up of 12 amino acids. The germline gives CDR1 SQVTM, CDR2 ANQGSEA. V dropped 4 bases and J dropped 7 bases, with 14 bases sitting between them.

This clonotype appeared many times. This chain joins TRBV12-3 or TRBV12-4 and TRBJ1-5; the D is unclear. The V gene lost 0 bases and the J gene lost 7 bases, with 7 bases spanning the gap. The CDR3 sequence is 13 residues long. This chain's CDR3 is CASSLALAQPQHF. As DNA, the CDR3 is TGTGCCAGCAGTTTAGCGCTCGCGCAGCCCCAGCATTTT.

This clonotype was seen at least ten times. V is TRBV28 and J is TRBJ2-2; 7 nucleotides line up with TRBD2. V lost 7 bases, J lost 6 bases, and 11 bases stayed unmatched. This CDR3 region has 15 residues. In germline, CDR1 is MDHEN, CDR2 SYDVKM. The CDR3 loop is CASTRVAGGAGELFF. The CDR3 DNA sequence: TGTGCCAGCACAAGGGTAGCGGGTGGTGCCGGGGAGCTGTTTTTT.

This clonotype was observed a handful of times. CDR3 protein: CSASPAGEYNEQFF. The CDR3 bases are TGCAGTGCCAGTCCAGCGGGCGAGTACAATGAGCAGTTCTTC. V usage is TRBV20-1 and J usage is TRBJ2-1; maybe TRBD2 (6 bases). The CDR3 has 14 amino acids. Germline lookup yields CDR1 DFQATT and CDR2 SNEGSKA (reference sequence). The ends were cut back, 6 bases at V and 4 bases at J, with 16 bases in the middle.

This clonotype has more than one count but fewer than ten. The chain carries TRBV5-1 and TRBJ2-7; 8 bases are shared with TRBD1. Trimming at V came to 4 bases and at J to 4 bases, leaving 7 bases not matched to a gene. The germline CDR1 and CDR2 sequences are SGHRS and YFSETQ. This CDR3 has 14 residues. CDR3 region: CASSPTGEYYEQYF. The CDR3 DNA follows: TGCGCCAGCAGCCCGACAGGGGAATATTACGAGCAGTACTTC.

At least ten counts were recorded for this clonotype. The chain joins TRBV3-1 to TRBJ2-7, with D possibly being TRBD2 (6 bases). CDR1 is LGHDT, CDR2 YNNKEL, per germline (reference sequence). The V end lost 4 bases, the J end lost 4 bases, and 8 bases lay between the germline ends. The CDR3 consists of 12 residues. For the CDR3, the DNA is TGTGCCAGCAGCCCGGGGGAATACGAGCAGTACTTC. This sequence encodes CASSPGEYEQYF.

This clonotype appeared a few times. The rearrangement uses TRBV2 and TRBJ1-6; D unclear. The CDR3 runs to 12 residues. Trimming shortened V by 7 bases and J by 10 bases, and 11 bases separated the two germline ends. Germline-derived CDR1 and CDR2 are SNHLY and FYNNEI. CDR3 sequence (DNA): TGTGCCAGCAAGCAAGATAGATCACCCCTCCACTTT. Translation: CASKQDRSPLHF.

Only a few counts were recorded for this clonotype. This chain connects TRBV20-1 to TRBJ2-5; 7 bases line up with TRBD2. Trimming took 3 bases from V and 2 from J; bases not matched to a gene: 12. Germline V lookup: CDR1 DFQATT, CDR2 SNEGSKA (reference sequence). CDR3 length: 16 amino acids. The DNA of the CDR3 is TGCAGTGCTAGGAGGCTAGCGGAGTCGGATCAAGAGACCCAGTACTTC. This gives the protein CSARRLAESDQETQYF.

This clonotype has more than one count but fewer than ten. A much larger clone is a single base away; this may be a read error. The rearrangement links TRBV20-1 to TRBJ1-1, with a weak D call TRBD1 (5 bases). Trimming removed 2 bases from V and 7 bases from J, with 20 bases in between. The CDR3 contains 15 residues. Germline loops: CDR1 DFQATT, CDR2 SNEGSKA (reference sequence). CDR3 in amino acids: CSARLGGKGAIEAFF. Written as DNA, the CDR3 is TGCAGTGCTAGATTGGGAGGGAAAGGGGCCATTGAAGCTTTCTTT.

This clonotype has a count of ten or more. V usage is TRBV24-1 and J usage is TRBJ2-1; 12 nucleotides line up with TRBD2. The CDR3 runs 21 residues. With V trimmed by 2 bases and J by 0 bases, 13 bases remained unmatched. The germline V gene has CDR1 KGHDR and CDR2 SFDVKD. As DNA, the CDR3 is TGTGCCACCAGTGATTCCCGCCGGACTAGCGGGATAAGGAGCTCCTACAATGAGCAGTTCTTC. Amino acid sequence: CATSDSRRTSGIRSSYNEQFF.

This clonotype was seen a handful of times. The chain links TRBV10-2 to TRBJ1-1; D remains ambiguous. This CDR3 has 16 amino acids. V lost 4 bases, J lost 0 bases, and 15 bases lay in between. Germline assignment: CDR1 WSHSY and CDR2 SAAADI. CDR3 bases: TGCGCCAGCAGTGTTGGGTCCATCCCCTTGAACACTGAAGCTTTCTTT. The encoded protein is CASSVGSIPLNTEAFF.

This chain connects TRBV20-1 to TRBJ2-1; D uncertain. V shed 0 bases and J shed 6 bases, with 9 bases lying between them. CDR1 is DFQATT and CDR2 is SNEGSKA in the germline V gene (reference sequence). This CDR3 is 13 amino acids long. The CDR3 coding sequence is TGCAGTGCTAGAGACTGGGCCTTCAATGAGCAGTTCTTC. Translation: CSARDWAFNEQFF.

The table lists this clonotype with many counts. This chain connects TRBV7-2 to TRBJ2-3, with TRBD2 identical over 9 bases. The length of the CDR3 is 20 residues. The junction had 19 bases not matched to a gene; V was cut back by 4 bases and J by 2 bases. Germline lookup yields CDR1 SGHTA and CDR2 FQGNSA. The CDR3 reads CASSWRGGKTSGNHTDTQYF. In nucleotides, the CDR3 is TGTGCCAGCAGCTGGCGGGGGGGGAAGACTAGCGGAAACCACACAGATACGCAGTATTTT.

J is TRBJ2-7 and V is TRBV9, with TRBD1 identical over 8 bases. This CDR3 is built from 14 residues. From germline, CDR1 is SGDLS and CDR2 YYNGEE. Trimming cost V 3 bases and J 9 bases; bases outside gene matches: 11. This chain's CDR3 is CASSAVGTGGLQYF. The CDR3 nucleotides read TGTGCCAGCAGCGCGGTCGGGACAGGTGGGTTGCAGTACTTC. The full variable domain, with the rest looked up from reference TRBV9 and TRBJ2-7, is DSGVTQTPKHLITATGQRVTLRCSPRSGDLSVYWYQQSLDQGLQFLIQYYNGEERAKGNILERFSAQQFPDLHSELNLSSLELGDSALYFCASSAVGTGGLQYFGPGTRLTVT.

Regarding this clonotype: A read error may be the cause here, since a much bigger clone is one base away. The chain has TRBV6-1 and TRBJ1-1; 8 bases match TRBD1. The CDR3 totals 14 residues. CDR1 is MNHNS, CDR2 SASEGT, per germline. J was trimmed by 4 bases and V by 11 bases; bases with no gene match: 12. CDR3: CAHAAGGMSTEAFF. CDR3 DNA: TGTGCCCACGCGGCAGGGGGCATGAGCACTGAAGCTTTCTTT.

This clonotype was observed many times. The chain employs TRBV7-9 and TRBJ1-6, with D perhaps matching TRBD1 (5 bases). Trimming removed 5 bases at V and 8 bases at J, with 19 bases between. The CDR3 loop spans 16 amino acids. Germline V gene data show CDR1 as SEHNR and CDR2 as FQNEAQ (reference sequence). The CDR3 loop is CASSQLWDRVDSPLHF. CDR3 nucleotides: TGTGCCAGCAGCCAATTGTGGGACCGGGTTGATTCACCCCTCCACTTT.

The sample holds many counts of this clonotype. The chain employs TRBV6-5 and TRBJ1-2, with D unclear. CDR1 and CDR2 from the germline V gene are MNHEY and SVGAGI. V was shortened by 2 bases and J by 0 bases, with 10 bases between the two germline ends. This CDR3 has 15 amino acids. The CDR3 nucleotides are TGTGCCAGCAGTTACCTGGGCCGGGCTAACTATGGCTACACCTTC. Protein: CASSYLGRANYGYTF.

The gene calls are TRBV9 and TRBJ2-2; a weak D match, TRBD1 (5 bases). The V gene's germline CDR1 is SGDLS and CDR2 YYNGEE. The CDR3 has 18 residues. The V and J ends lost 4 bases and 3 bases respectively, with 22 bases between them. For the CDR3, the DNA is TGTGCCAGCAGCCCCAGATACCCTACAGGATCGGACACCGGGGAGCTGTTTTTT. Residues: CASSPRYPTGSDTGELFF.

This chain connects TRBV27 to TRBJ2-2, with D perhaps given as TRBD1 or TRBD2 (5 bases each). The CDR3 is 16 residues long. V lost 4 bases, J lost 1 base, and 13 bases lay in between. Germline values: CDR1 MNHEY, CDR2 SMNVEV (reference sequence). The CDR3 loop is CASSSSSTGNTGELFF. The CDR3 DNA reads as TGTGCCAGCAGTTCTTCTAGCACAGGGAACACCGGGGAGCTGTTTTTT.

The sample holds a few counts of this clonotype. The V call is TRBV7-9, the J call TRBJ2-7; D is unclear. There are 16 residues in the CDR3. V was cut by 5 bases and J by 1 base, with 18 bases left in between. Germline CDR1 SEHNR, CDR2 FQNEAQ (reference sequence). The CDR3 region has the DNA TGTGCCAGCAGCCGACTTGGACCGACTCGATCCTACGAGCAGTACTTC. It is translated as CASSRLGPTRSYEQYF. The entire variable domain, with the rest obtained from reference TRBV7-9 and TRBJ2-7, is as follows: DTGVSQNPRHKITKRGQNVTFRCDPISEHNRLYWYRQTLGQGPEFLTYFQNEAQLEKSRLLSDRFSAERPKGSFSTLEIQRTEQGDSAMYLCASSRLGPTRSYEQYFGPGTRLTVT.

In this sample, this clonotype turned up many times. This chain uses TRBV29-1 with TRBJ2-2; D may be TRBD1 (6 bases). Deletions cut 7 bases from V and 5 bases from J, with 11 bases between. The CDR3 spans 12 residues. Germline assignment: CDR1 SQVTM and CDR2 ANQGSEA. In DNA form, the CDR3 reads TGCAGCGCCCAGGGGTGGACCGGGGAGCTGTTTTTT. This translates into CSAQGWTGELFF.

A few counts support this clonotype. In DNA, the CDR3 is TGTGCCAGTAGTACTTTCAAGCGGGAGGGCACAGATACGCAGTATTTT. As protein: CASSTFKREGTDTQYF. The chain has TRBV19 and TRBJ2-3, with 9 bases that match TRBD2. Germline V gene sequence: CDR1 LNHDA, CDR2 SQIVND (reference sequence). J was trimmed by 1 base and V by 4 bases; bases with no gene match: 6. CDR3 length equals 16 residues.

This clonotype was seen repeatedly, ten times or more. The CDR3 DNA is TGCGCCAGCAGTGAAACTAGCGGGGGCTACGAGCAGTACTTC. Translation gives CASSETSGGYEQYF. V gene TRBV10-2 combines with J gene TRBJ2-7; 11 bases match TRBD2. Germline V lookup: CDR1 WSHSY, CDR2 SAAADI. With V trimmed by 3 bases and J by 3 bases, 1 base remained unmatched. The CDR3 is 14 amino acids.

This clonotype was picked up many times. This chain connects TRBV3-1 to TRBJ2-5; D unclear. The CDR3 is 14 residues long. Germline CDR1 LGHDT, CDR2 YNNKEL (reference sequence). The V and J ends lost 4 bases and 3 bases respectively, with 12 bases between them. The CDR3 DNA reads as TGTGCCAGCAGCCGAAGGACGAACAAAGAGACCCAGTACTTC. It is translated as CASSRRTNKETQYF.

This chain links TRBV9 with TRBJ2-1; the match to TRBD2 covers 11 bases. V was clipped by 0 bases and J by 7 bases; unmatched bases: 18. Germline CDR1 is SGDLS and CDR2 is YYNGEE. The CDR3 extends over 20 amino acids. The CDR3 coding sequence is TGTGCCAGCAGCGTAGACCCGGGACTAGCGGCAGGAGGGGGAATGAATGAGCAGTTCTTC. Its protein product is CASSVDPGLAAGGGMNEQFF.

In this sample, this clonotype turned up many times. V is TRBV2 and J is TRBJ1-1; D may be TRBD1 (6 bases). The CDR3 is 13 residues long. The germline V gene encodes CDR1 SNHLY and CDR2 FYNNEI. The ends were cut back, 6 bases at V and 6 bases at J, with 14 bases in the middle. The CDR3 sequence is CASRVQGVAEAFF. For the CDR3, the DNA is TGTGCCAGCAGAGTACAGGGTGTCGCTGAAGCTTTCTTT.